The following is a TCR beta chain sequence with its context. Original methodology: Estimates of nucleated cell counts were drawn from the amplification of reference gene primers. Method: immunoSEQ multiplex PCR; TCRdb's copy keeps in-frame clones and lacks some. D and trimming come from the DNA, and the V and J calls and clone size come from that table. The sample holds a few hundred thousand clones, about nine tenths seen once. The source of the sample is a study of blood T cell repertoires in COVID-19. Cohort assignment relied on participant-reported clinical history. Resolution of symptoms, clearance, or two negative PCRs was present in recovered Cohort 3 donors. This receptor was taken from a young man who had recovered from COVID-19. Source material: PBMCs or T cells enriched from blood (not recorded which).

The CDR3 loop reads CASSSNRGRTEAFF. CDR3 nucleotide sequence: TGTGCCAGCAGCTCAAACAGGGGGCGCACTGAAGCTTTCTTT. This chain connects TRBV27 to TRBJ1-1; TRBD1 aligns across 9 bases. The ends lost 6 bases at V and 4 bases at J; junction bases unmatched: 6. From germline, CDR1 is MNHEY and CDR2 SMNVEV (reference sequence). This CDR3 is 14 amino acids long.